This TCR beta chain was documented in a study of T cell responses to AZD1222 COVID-19 vaccine. Study results and caveats: Reportedly, close to half of spike-specific TCRs are directed against unmutated variant regions.

This clone was observed once. The antigen remains undetermined. Profiled with immunoSEQ multiplex PCR; TCRdb holds only in-frame clones, not every one. The table has about 140,000 clones, about nine tenths seen once. This TCR was sampled from an adult in good health. The source was peripheral blood, collected on day 0 of AZD1222 vaccination.

The CDR3 sequence: CAISGYTGGVYEQYF. The CDR3 coding sequence is TGTGCCATCAGTGGATATACAGGGGGTGTCTACGAGCAGTACTTC. The chain couples TRBV10-3 to TRBJ2-7, with 8 bases fitting TRBD1. The CDR3 is 15 amino acids. With V trimmed by 4 bases and J by 3 bases, 8 bases remained unmatched. CDR1 and CDR2 from the germline V gene are ENHRY and SYGVKD.